These 20 T cell receptor beta chains originate from one sample sequenced in a study of cytomegalovirus exposure and HLA in healthy donors. In the PCR, 60 Vbeta and 13 Jbeta primers were used. Assay: immunoSEQ multiplex PCR; the TCRdb copy retains only in-frame clones and omits some. The sample has more than 25,000 clones, and its top ten clones hold approximately 0.71%. The sample was PBMCs. The source is a man between 25 and 39 years old in good health and CMV-seronegative.

This sequence joins TRBV5-6 and TRBJ2-3, with 7 bases lining up with TRBD2. The CDR3 has 14 amino acids. V lost 4 bases and J lost 2; bases outside the gene matches: 4. Per germline, CDR1 SGHDT and CDR2 YYEEEE. CDR3 DNA sequence: TGTGCCAGCAGCCCCGGGGGGAACACAGATACGCAGTATTTT. Its protein is CASSPGGNTDTQYF. The full variable domain, its missing parts supplied by reference TRBV5-6 and TRBJ2-3, is DAGVTQSPTHLIKTRGQQVTLRCSPKSGHDTVSWYQQALGQGPQFIFQYYEEEERQRGNFPDRFSGHQFPNYSSELNVNALLLGDSALYLCASSPGGNTDTQYFGPGTRLTVL.

The CDR3 sequence is CASSSTGPYNSPLHF. As DNA, the CDR3 is TGCGCCAGCAGCTCGACAGGGCCCTATAATTCACCCCTCCACTTT. V is TRBV5-1 and J is TRBJ1-6; 7 bases map to TRBD1. Germline-derived CDR1 and CDR2 are SGHRS and YFSETQ. The V and J ends lost 3 bases and 2 bases, in that order; junction bases with no gene match: 2. CDR3 length: 15 residues.

The rearrangement links TRBV28 to TRBJ1-1; weak D call: TRBD1 (6 bases). Germline V gene lookup returns CDR1 MDHEN and CDR2 SYDVKM. The V and J ends lost 4 bases and 2 bases respectively, with 14 bases between them. The CDR3 runs to 15 residues. DNA for the CDR3: TGTGCCAGCAGTTCCCCTGGGGGCAGCAACACTGAAGCTTTCTTT. Translating it yields CASSSPGGSNTEAFF.

This chain uses TRBV11-3 with TRBJ2-1, with D possibly matching TRBD2 (5 bases). The CDR3 totals 16 residues. The germline CDR1 and CDR2 sequences are SGHNT and YENEEA. Trimming removed 5 bases from V and 5 bases from J, with 19 bases in between. CDR3 coding DNA: TGTGCCAGCAGCATCTGGGTTGGGATCGGGGACAATGAGCAGTTCTTC. Protein: CASSIWVGIGDNEQFF.

In regard to this clone: Germline is not matched at one junction end, which may reflect a read error. The rearrangement joins TRBV7-7 to TRBJ2-2, with D possibly being TRBD2 (6 bases). The length of the CDR3 is 20 residues. The germline V gene has CDR1 SSHAT and CDR2 FNYEAQ (reference sequence). The CDR3 DNA sequence: TGTGCTAGCAGCCTCCAACCTCGTAGCGGAGGAGGGAAGAACACCGGGGAGCTGTTTTTT. It encodes CASSLQPRSGGGKNTGELFF.

This sequence joins TRBV7-9 and TRBJ1-1; no firm D call. Germline lookup yields CDR1 SEHNR and CDR2 FQNEAQ (reference sequence). Trimming took off 5 bases at V and 0 bases at J, with 7 bases between the two ends. The CDR3 runs to 13 residues. CDR3: CASSPTLNTEAFF. The CDR3 DNA reads as TGTGCCAGCAGCCCCACACTGAACACTGAAGCTTTCTTT. The full variable domain, completed using reference TRBV7-9 and TRBJ1-1, is DTGVSQNPRHKITKRGQNVTFRCDPISEHNRLYWYRQTLGQGPEFLTYFQNEAQLEKSRLLSDRFSAERPKGSFSTLEIQRTEQGDSAMYLCASSPTLNTEAFFGQGTRLTVV.

The V call is TRBV29-1, the J call TRBJ2-3; TRBD1 agrees at 8 bases. CDR1 SQVTM and CDR2 ANQGSEA come from the germline V gene. The CDR3 sequence is 15 residues long. Germline trimming cut 6 bases from V and 2 bases from J; bases unmatched to any gene: 10. The CDR3 protein is CSVGDRSRTTDTQYF. The CDR3 DNA is TGCAGCGTAGGGGACAGGTCCCGCACCACAGATACGCAGTATTTT.

The V gene is TRBV2, the J gene TRBJ1-1; D gene ambiguous. Germline CDR1 SNHLY, CDR2 FYNNEI. The ends were cut back, 10 bases at V and 1 base at J, with 10 bases in the middle. The CDR3 consists of 12 residues. The CDR3 coding sequence is TGTGCCAACAAGATCCAGAACACTGAAGCTTTCTTT. Translating it yields CANKIQNTEAFF.

The chain combines TRBV27 with TRBJ2-1, with TRBD2 matching over 7 bases. The ends lost 3 bases at V and 1 base at J; junction bases unmatched: 6. This CDR3 is 16 amino acids long. Germline V gives CDR1 MNHEY, CDR2 SMNVEV (reference sequence). The CDR3 DNA reads as TGTGCCAGCAGTTTTAGTGCGGGAGAGTCCTACAATGAGCAGTTCTTC. It encodes CASSFSAGESYNEQFF.

This CDR3 is CSARTGWSYNEQFF. CDR3 nucleotide sequence: TGCAGCGCACGGACAGGGTGGTCCTACAATGAGCAGTTCTTC. The V gene is TRBV29-1, the J gene TRBJ2-1; TRBD1 agrees at 8 bases. Germline V lookup: CDR1 SQVTM, CDR2 ANQGSEA. The CDR3 loop spans 14 amino acids. The ends lost 7 bases at V and 1 base at J; junction bases unmatched: 6.

To note about this clone: Other DNA sequences within the sample encode an identical CDR3. V usage is TRBV5-1 and J usage is TRBJ2-2; 7 positions match TRBD2. This CDR3 region has 15 residues. The V gene's germline CDR1 is SGHRS and CDR2 YFSETQ. The V segment lost 4 bases and the J segment 0 bases; nucleotides outside the gene matches: 3. The CDR3 loop reads CASSSLAANTGELFF. Written as DNA, the CDR3 is TGCGCCAGCAGCAGTCTAGCGGCGAACACCGGGGAGCTGTTTTTT.

The chain carries TRBV5-1 and TRBJ2-3; TRBD2 aligns across 12 bases. This CDR3 is built from 15 residues. From germline, CDR1 is SGHRS and CDR2 YFSETQ. J gave up 3 bases and V 5 bases, and 4 bases lay outside the gene matches. CDR3 in DNA: TGCGCCAGCAGGGCCGGGACTAGCGGGACAGATACGCAGTATTTT. It codes for CASRAGTSGTDTQYF.

This rearrangement joins TRBV7-2 to TRBJ1-1; D gene unclear. Looked up from germline, CDR1 is SGHTA and CDR2 is FQGNSA. CDR3 length equals 15 residues. Trimming stripped 5 bases from V and 4 bases from J, with 17 bases between. The CDR3 sequence: CASSPLIRGSTEAFF. The CDR3 DNA follows: TGTGCCAGCAGCCCCCTAATTAGAGGGAGCACTGAAGCTTTCTTT.

V and J are TRBV2 and TRBJ1-5, with TRBD1 identical over 7 bases. CDR3 length: 15 amino acids. J gave up 7 bases and V 8 bases, and 14 bases lay outside the gene matches. Per the germline V gene, CDR1 is SNHLY and CDR2 is FYNNEI. The CDR3 DNA follows: TGTGCCAGCGGTGGGGGGACAGTGGCAGGACAGCCCCAGCATTTT. Translated: CASGGGTVAGQPQHF.

This chain connects TRBV6-5 to TRBJ2-2; 12 positions agree with TRBD2. Germline V gene sequence: CDR1 MNHEY, CDR2 SVGAGI. The CDR3 runs to 15 residues. J was trimmed by 4 bases and V by 6 bases; bases with no gene match: 3. The CDR3 region is CASSRLAGVTGELFF. The DNA of the CDR3 is TGTGCCAGCAGCAGACTAGCGGGAGTCACCGGGGAGCTGTTTTTT.

The J gene is TRBJ2-7, the V gene TRBV25-1; 8 bases match TRBD1. Germline V gene lookup returns CDR1 MGHDK and CDR2 SYGVNS. The ends lost 6 bases at V and 6 bases at J; junction bases unmatched: 7. This CDR3 region has 13 residues. The CDR3, as DNA: TGTGCCAGCAGGCCCACAGGGGGTGGCGAGCAGTACTTC. Residues: CASRPTGGGEQYF.

The chain couples TRBV29-1 to TRBJ2-5; 7 bases match TRBD2. Germline values: CDR1 SQVTM, CDR2 ANQGSEA. This CDR3 comprises 14 residues. Trimming at V came to 7 bases and at J to 1 base, leaving 9 bases not matched to a gene. CDR3: CSATRLALQETQYF. For the CDR3, the DNA is TGCAGCGCAACCCGACTAGCACTCCAAGAGACCCAGTACTTC.

The V gene is TRBV30, the J gene TRBJ2-1; 8 positions match TRBD2. CDR1 and CDR2 from the germline V gene are GTSNPN and SVGIG (reference sequence). Unmatched junction bases numbered 8, after V lost 2 bases and J lost 8 bases. CDR3 length equals 14 residues. The CDR3 protein is CAWSTGSGVDEQFF. As DNA, the CDR3 is TGTGCCTGGAGTACAGGTAGCGGGGTCGATGAGCAGTTCTTC.

For this clone: Mismatch with germline at one junction end may stem from a read error. In DNA, the CDR3 is TGTGCCAGCAGCCCAACAGGGGGGTCTGGCGCCAACGTCCTGACTTTC. Translating it yields CASSPTGGSGANVLTF. The genes are TRBV4-2 and TRBJ2-6, with 8 bases that match TRBD1. The germline V gene encodes CDR1 LGHNA and CDR2 YNFKEQ. The CDR3 has 16 residues.

The gene calls are TRBV4-1 and TRBJ2-5; 9 positions agree with TRBD1. CDR1 is MGHRA, CDR2 YSYEKL, per germline. The V segment lost 0 bases and the J segment 5 bases; nucleotides outside the gene matches: 7. The CDR3 spans 16 residues. DNA of the CDR3: TGCGCCAGCAGCCAAGAAGGGGGACAGGGACAGGAGACCCAGTACTTC. This codes for CASSQEGGQGQETQYF.